A selection of T cell receptor beta chains follows, all from one sample in a study of a mutant IDH1 vaccine in newly diagnosed glioma. Profiled with immunoSEQ multiplex PCR; TCRdb holds only in-frame clones, not every one. The table records fewer than 100,000 clones, 70% to 90% of them present only once. Sequencing was performed on PBMCs, taken from a glioma patient treated with radiotherapy, temozolomide or both. These receptors were collected from a woman aged 45-65 years with glioma. The CDR3 runs from the conserved cysteine through the conserved F or W. Each record gives: clone size, V gene, D gene, J gene, CDR3 protein, CDR3 DNA. The D gene is left open where the match is weak. Clone size is stated in some rows and not others, as once, few, many or a class when expanded.

-	TRBV11-2	TRBD2	TRBJ2-1	CASSLTSGSDEQFF	TGTGCCAGCAGCTTGACTAGCGGGAGCGATGAGCAGTTCTTC
-	TRBV7-2	TRBD1	TRBJ1-5	CASSWDRGNQPQHF	TGTGCCAGCAGCTGGGACAGGGGAAATCAGCCCCAGCATTTT
-	TRBV2	TRBD2	TRBJ2-1	CASRGGTSGGNEQFF	TGTGCCAGCAGGGGCGGGACTAGCGGGGGAAATGAGCAGTTCTTC
once	TRBV7-9	-	TRBJ1-4	CASSRALLGGPNEKLFF	TGTGCCAGCAGCCGAGCTCTCTTGGGGGGCCCTAATGAAAAACTGTTTTTT
-	TRBV6-5	TRBD2	TRBJ2-5	CASSPLAGGFETQYF	TGTGCCAGCAGTCCCTTAGCGGGAGGCTTTGAGACCCAGTACTTC
-	TRBV4-1	-	TRBJ1-3	CASSQVGGAGNTIYF	TGCGCCAGCAGCCAAGTCGGGGGTGCTGGAAACACCATATATTTT
-	TRBV23-1	-	TRBJ2-7	CWDITYEQYF	TGCTGGGACATAACCTACGAGCAGTACTTC
-	TRBV11-2	-	TRBJ1-1	CASRAGTARGEAFF	TGTGCCAGCAGAGCCGGGACCGCACGGGGTGAAGCTTTCTTT
-	TRBV4-1	TRBD2	TRBJ2-7	CASSLTIAPGTMTYEQYF	TGCGCCAGCAGCCTGACTATAGCCCCCGGGACTATGACCTACGAGCAGTACTTC
-	TRBV29-1	-	TRBJ2-7	CSVELGTSYEQYF	TGCAGCGTTGAACTGGGGACGTCCTACGAGCAGTACTTC
-	TRBV9	-	TRBJ2-1	CASSVAQGQGQFF	TGTGCCAGCAGCGTAGCCCAGGGCCAAGGGCAGTTCTTC
-	TRBV12-2	-	TRBJ1-5	CASRLALPKTGTYSNQPQHF	TGTGCAAGTCGCTTAGCGTTACCTAAGACAGGGACTTATAGCAATCAGCCCCAGCATTTT
once	TRBV9	TRBD1	TRBJ2-7	CASSVGDRTYEQYF	TGTGCCAGCAGCGTCGGGGACAGAACCTACGAGCAGTACTTC
-	TRBV11-2	-	TRBJ2-7	CASSLAPDYEQYF	TGTGCCAGCAGCTTAGCCCCAGACTACGAGCAGTACTTC
-	TRBV29-1	-	TRBJ1-1	CSPSSAGPTEAFF	TGCAGCCCATCATCGGCAGGGCCCACTGAAGCTTTCTTT
medium-sized	TRBV28	TRBD1	TRBJ2-7	CVTTSPGQGSVEQYF	TGTGTTACAACGTCCCCCGGACAGGGAAGTGTCGAGCAGTACTTC
-	TRBV19	TRBD1	TRBJ1-5	CASRWTGSGNQPQHF	TGTGCCAGTAGGTGGACAGGGAGCGGCAATCAGCCCCAGCATTTT
-	TRBV28	-	TRBJ2-1	CASSFAGAYNEQFF	TGTGCCAGCAGTTTCGCCGGGGCCTACAATGAGCAGTTCTTC
-	TRBV10-3	-	TRBJ2-6	CAISETLGTGSGANVLTF	TGTGCCATCAGTGAAACGCTGGGCACCGGCTCTGGGGCCAACGTCCTGACTTTC
-	TRBV6-5	TRBD1	TRBJ2-7	CASKGPGGPEQYF	TGTGCCAGCAAAGGGCCAGGGGGCCCCGAGCAGTACTTC
-	TRBV4-1	TRBD2	TRBJ2-4	CASSQGRGLSTKNIQYF	TGCGCCAGCAGCCAGGGGAGGGGCCTCTCTACCAAAAACATTCAGTACTTC
-	TRBV4-1	-	TRBJ2-5	CASSQEETQYF	TGCGCCAGCAGCCAAGAAGAGACCCAGTACTTC
-	TRBV19	-	TRBJ2-1	CASSIWPTYNEQFF	TGTGCCAGTAGTATTTGGCCAACCTACAATGAGCAGTTCTTC
-	TRBV10-2	TRBD1	TRBJ2-7	CAGATGDSYEQYF	TGCGCCGGGGCGACAGGGGATTCCTACGAGCAGTACTTC
once	TRBV28	TRBD1	TRBJ1-1	CASSLVNRGSTEAFF	TGTGCCAGCAGTTTAGTGAACAGGGGGAGCACTGAAGCTTTCTTT
-	TRBV5-6	-	TRBJ1-2	CASSFEVYGYTF	TGTGCCAGCAGCTTCGAAGTCTATGGCTACACCTTC
-	TRBV18	-	TRBJ2-3	CASSPAGDTQYF	TGTGCCAGCTCACCGGCGGGAGATACGCAGTATTTT
once	TRBV5-4	-	TRBJ2-5	CASSFFVTDTRETQYF	TGTGCCAGCAGCTTCTTCGTTACAGACACCCGGGAGACCCAGTACTTC
-	TRBV4-1	TRBD2	TRBJ2-1	CASRRTWREDYNEQFF	TGCGCCAGCAGACGTACTTGGCGGGAGGATTACAATGAGCAGTTCTTC
-	TRBV5-4	-	TRBJ2-2	CASSLVSGAATGELFF	TGTGCCAGCAGCTTGGTATCCGGGGCCGCAACCGGGGAGCTGTTTTTT
-	TRBV28	-	TRBJ1-2	CASSFRDEKLYGYTF	TGTGCCAGCAGTTTCCGGGACGAAAAATTATATGGCTACACCTTC
-	TRBV27	-	TRBJ1-1	CASSLYRDPNTEAFF	TGTGCCAGCAGTTTGTACCGGGACCCAAATACTGAAGCTTTCTTT
-	TRBV19	-	TRBJ2-7	CASSDSSFYEQYF	TGTGCCAGTAGTGACAGCTCCTTTTACGAGCAGTACTTC
-	TRBV4-1	-	TRBJ1-6	CASSPTPGDSYNSPLHF	TGCGCCAGCAGCCCCACGCCTGGGGATTCCTATAATTCACCCCTCCACTTT
few	TRBV10-2	-	TRBJ1-1	CASRDSGMNTEAFF	TGCGCCAGCAGGGATAGCGGAATGAACACTGAAGCTTTCTTT
few	TRBV27	-	TRBJ1-4	CASSRRVGKLFF	TGTGCCAGCAGTCGTCGGGTAGGAAAACTGTTTTTT
-	TRBV11-2	TRBD1	TRBJ2-7	CASSPDRGRYEQYF	TGTGCCAGCAGCCCCGACAGGGGTAGGTACGAGCAGTACTTC
-	TRBV5-1	TRBD2	TRBJ2-3	CASSLTSGTDTQYF	TGCGCCAGCAGCCTTACTAGCGGCACAGATACGCAGTATTTT
-	TRBV10-3	-	TRBJ1-3	CAISTPPDTIYF	TGTGCCATCAGTACCCCACCGGACACCATATATTTT
-	TRBV5-4	-	TRBJ2-3	CASSLRHLTSSTDTQYF	TGTGCCAGCAGCTTGCGGCACCTGACCTCTAGCACAGATACGCAGTATTTT
few	TRBV30	TRBD2	TRBJ2-7	CASTSENSYEQYF	TGTGCCTCCACTAGCGAAAACTCCTACGAGCAGTACTTC
once	TRBV5-8	-	TRBJ1-2	CAPEGTANYGYTF	TGTGCCCCCGAGGGCACAGCTAACTATGGCTACACCTTC
once	TRBV30	-	TRBJ1-1	CAWRFGVNTEAFF	TGTGCCTGGAGGTTTGGGGTTAACACTGAAGCTTTCTTT
-	TRBV5-6	-	TRBJ1-1	CASSSNPNGSEAFF	TGTGCCAGCAGCTCCAACCCCAACGGGTCTGAAGCTTTCTTT
-	TRBV27	TRBD1	TRBJ2-2	CASSSSGTARSDGELFF	TGTGCCAGCAGTTCCTCCGGGACAGCAAGATCTGATGGGGAGCTGTTTTTT
-	TRBV28	TRBD1	TRBJ2-7	CASSSRGTGGYEQYF	TGTGCCAGCAGTTCTCGAGGGACAGGGGGCTACGAGCAGTACTTC
-	TRBV28	-	TRBJ1-2	CASSSPPEVGYTF	TGTGCCAGCAGTTCCCCACCTGAGGTTGGCTACACCTTC
-	TRBV7-6	-	TRBJ1-4	CASSSKSPGPGEKLFF	TGTGCCAGCAGCTCCAAAAGTCCAGGGCCCGGTGAAAAACTGTTTTTT
-	TRBV5-8	-	TRBJ2-3	CASTTFSGVLPDTQYF	TGTGCCAGCACCACCTTTTCCGGCGTACTCCCAGATACGCAGTATTTT
-	TRBV7-8	TRBD2	TRBJ2-1	CASSPYRILAGGRLSYNEQFF	TGTGCCAGCAGCCCTTACCGCATACTAGCGGGAGGCCGCCTCTCCTACAATGAGCAGTTCTTC
-	TRBV5-1	-	TRBJ2-5	CASSFTETQYF	TGCGCCAGCAGCTTTACAGAGACCCAGTACTTC
-	TRBV30	TRBD2	TRBJ2-2	CAWGEGGLAQNTGELFF	TGTGCCTGGGGGGAGGGCGGACTAGCACAGAACACCGGGGAGCTGTTTTTT
-	TRBV2	TRBD1	TRBJ1-4	CASTADRSNEKLFF	TGTGCCAGCACCGCGGACAGGTCCAATGAAAAACTGTTTTTT
once	TRBV6-1	-	TRBJ1-5	CASSEPLKSNQPQHF	TGTGCCAGCAGTGAACCCCTGAAAAGCAATCAGCCCCAGCATTTT
-	TRBV11-2	TRBD1	TRBJ1-5	CASSLGQVNQPQHF	TGTGCCAGCAGCTTGGGACAGGTCAATCAGCCCCAGCATTTT